These 5 T cell receptor beta chains were sequenced from one sample in a study of shared clonotypes between healthy human individuals. Some clones are missing from TCRdb's copy, which holds only in-frame ones; the method was immunoSEQ multiplex PCR. The sample yields about 1.4 million clones, approximately 96% seen once. The sequencing sample was made of naive CD4+ T cells sorted from blood. Documented subset: CD45RA+ positively selected. The receptors were gathered from a man younger than 40 in good health.

This rearrangement joins TRBV19 to TRBJ1-2, with 11 nucleotides matching TRBD1. CDR1 is LNHDA, CDR2 SQIVND, per germline (reference sequence). Germline trimming cut 3 bases from V and 11 bases from J; bases unmatched to any gene: 5. This CDR3 is 13 amino acids long. The CDR3 protein is CASSIRTGGEYTF. CDR3 DNA: TGTGCCAGTAGTATCAGGACAGGGGGCGAGTACACCTTC.

This chain joins TRBV19 and TRBJ2-1, with D tentatively TRBD2 (5 bases). V was pared by 4 bases and J by 9 bases, with 16 bases between. Germline V gives CDR1 LNHDA, CDR2 SQIVND (reference sequence). The CDR3 runs to 14 residues. Here the CDR3 DNA reads TGTGCCAGTAGTAGAGACCCGAGCGGAGGTGAGCAGTTCTTC. Its protein is CASSRDPSGGEQFF.

The genes are TRBV7-3 and TRBJ2-3; 15 bases line up with TRBD2. Unmatched junction bases numbered 16, after V lost 4 bases and J lost 2 bases. This CDR3 has 21 residues. Germline values: CDR1 SGHTA, CDR2 FQGTGA. DNA of the CDR3: TGTGCCAGCAGCTCGAGTGCAAATCGGACTAGCGGGAGGGACTTCACAGATACGCAGTATTTT. Amino acid sequence: CASSSSANRTSGRDFTDTQYF.

V gene TRBV28 combines with J gene TRBJ2-7; TRBD1 or TRBD2 may be the D gene (5 bases each). Germline CDR1 reads MDHEN; CDR2 reads SYDVKM. Trimming cost V 1 base and J 3 bases, with 10 bases left between them. The CDR3 extends over 14 amino acids. The CDR3 nucleotides are TGTGCCAGCAGTTTATTTCGAGGGGACTACGAGCAGTACTTC. It encodes CASSLFRGDYEQYF. Complete variable domain (other parts from reference TRBV28 and TRBJ2-7): DVKVTQSSRYLVKRTGEKVFLECVQDMDHENMFWYRQDPGLGLRLIYFSYDVKMKEKGDIPEGYSVSREKKERFSLILESASTNQTSMYLCASSLFRGDYEQYFGPGTRLTVT.

V is TRBV7-6 and J is TRBJ1-5; 8 bases agree with TRBD1. The junction had 5 bases not matched to a gene; V was cut back by 1 base and J by 3 bases. Germline V gene lookup returns CDR1 SGHVS and CDR2 FNYEAQ. The CDR3 contains 16 residues. As DNA, the CDR3 is TGTGCCAGCAGCTTAGACGCAGGGGGCCACAATCAGCCCCAGCATTTT. The encoded protein is CASSLDAGGHNQPQHF.